Listed below are T cell receptor beta chains from one sample, sequenced in a study of blood T cell repertoires in COVID-19. Clones were sequenced by immunoSEQ multiplex PCR, and TCRdb holds only the in-frame ones, with some missing. The data show fewer than 40,000 clones, with 70% to 90% seen just once and around 9% held by the top ten. Specimen: peripheral blood. The receptors stem from a man at least 80 years old with active COVID-19. The CDR3 runs from the conserved cysteine through the conserved F or W. A D gene is named only where the DNA matches it firmly. Rows may omit the clone size; those that give it use once, few, many or a size class.

J gene,D gene,CDR3 length,clone size,V gene,CDR3 protein,CDR3 DNA
TRBJ2-5,TRBD2,15,once,TRBV3-1/TRBV3-2,CASSPRLAGVETQYF,TGTGCCAGCAGCCCGAGACTAGCGGGGGTAGAGACCCAGTACTTC
TRBJ1-2,.,13,.,TRBV30,CAWSETYEYGYTF,TGTGCCTGGAGTGAAACATATGAATATGGCTACACCTTC
TRBJ2-7,TRBD1,14,.,TRBV7-2,CASSLVDRVKEQYF,TGTGCCAGCAGCTTGGTGGACAGGGTGAAAGAGCAGTACTTC
TRBJ1-5,TRBD1,14,.,TRBV7-2,CASSFSGQPQPQHF,TGTGCCAGCAGCTTTTCGGGACAGCCTCAGCCCCAGCATTTT
TRBJ2-2,TRBD2,17,.,TRBV4-2,CASSQLGLAGATGELFF,TGTGCCAGCAGCCAGCTCGGACTAGCGGGGGCCACCGGGGAGCTGTTTTTT
TRBJ2-1,.,14,.,TRBV15,CATSRSGTYNEQFF,TGTGCCACCAGCAGATCCGGGACCTACAATGAGCAGTTCTTC
TRBJ2-7,TRBD2,15,.,TRBV4-1,CASSQGLAEPYEQYF,TGCGCCAGCAGCCAAGGACTAGCGGAACCTTACGAGCAGTACTTC
TRBJ2-5,TRBD1,14,.,TRBV7-6,CASSLSGTGSAQYF,TGTGCCAGCAGCTTGTCCGGGACAGGGTCGGCCCAGTACTTC
TRBJ1-5,TRBD1,14,.,TRBV30,CAWSSTGVDQPQHF,TGTGCCTGGAGCTCAACAGGGGTGGATCAGCCCCAGCATTTT
TRBJ2-1,.,15,.,TRBV20-1,CSASVRDGTYNEQFF,TGCAGTGCTAGTGTCCGGGATGGCACCTACAATGAGCAGTTCTTC
TRBJ1-2,TRBD1,15,.,TRBV3-1/TRBV3-2,CASSHHRGGDYGYTF,TGTGCCAGCAGCCATCACAGGGGTGGTGACTATGGCTACACCTTC
TRBJ2-1,.,12,.,TRBV2,CASSRLEDEQFF,TGTGCCAGCAGTCGATTGGAGGATGAGCAGTTCTTC
TRBJ2-3,.,14,.,TRBV11-2,CASSFGQIADTQYF,TGTGCCAGCAGCTTCGGACAGATCGCAGATACGCAGTATTTT
TRBJ1-1,.,14,once,TRBV5-4,CASSLAPVNPEAFF,TGTGCCAGCAGCTTGGCGCCAGTCAACCCTGAAGCTTTCTTT
TRBJ2-1,TRBD2,14,.,TRBV27,CASSRLAGGHEQFF,TGTGCCAGCAGTAGACTAGCGGGGGGGCATGAGCAGTTCTTC
TRBJ1-3,.,17,.,TRBV19,CASSIPGLPTSGNTIYF,TGTGCCAGTAGTATTCCAGGACTGCCCACCTCTGGAAACACCATATATTTT
TRBJ1-6,TRBD1,16,.,TRBV2,CASSDVQGAHNSPLHF,TGTGCCAGCAGTGATGTGCAGGGGGCCCATAATTCACCCCTCCACTTT
TRBJ2-5,TRBD2,16,.,TRBV6-2/TRBV6-3,CASSMSGGARLQTQYF,TGTGCCAGCAGTATGAGCGGGGGGGCGAGATTACAGACCCAGTACTTC
TRBJ2-3,TRBD2,15,.,TRBV5-7,CASSLLAVFTDTQYF,TGTGCCAGCAGCTTGCTAGCGGTTTTCACAGATACGCAGTATTTT
TRBJ2-7,TRBD1,16,once,TRBV30,CAWSVRGRQGNYEQYF,TGTGCCTGGAGTGTAAGGGGGAGACAGGGGAACTACGAGCAGTACTTC
TRBJ2-3,TRBD2,19,.,TRBV5-4,CASSWGLAGRKEFWDTQYF,TGTGCCAGCAGCTGGGGACTAGCGGGGCGAAAAGAGTTCTGGGATACGCAGTATTTT
TRBJ2-5,TRBD2,14,once,TRBV6-6,CASTRGGRQETQYF,TGTGCCAGCACGCGGGGGGGCAGACAAGAGACCCAGTACTTC
TRBJ2-7,TRBD1,14,.,TRBV3-1/TRBV3-2,CASSPRTGSNEQYF,TGTGCCAGCAGCCCCCGGACAGGGAGCAACGAGCAGTACTTC
TRBJ2-3,TRBD2,17,.,TRBV3-1/TRBV3-2,CASSQEGLAGDTDTQYF,TGTGCCAGCAGCCAAGAAGGACTAGCGGGGGACACAGATACGCAGTATTTT
TRBJ2-2,TRBD2,21,once,TRBV29-1,CSVEPLLLSGGVRANTGELFF,TGCAGCGTTGAACCCCTTCTACTTAGCGGGGGCGTCCGGGCGAACACCGGGGAGCTGTTTTTT
TRBJ1-1,.,13,.,TRBV10-3,CAIRVGGNTEAFF,TGTGCCATCAGAGTGGGAGGGAACACTGAAGCTTTCTTT
TRBJ1-2,.,13,.,TRBV2,CASSVGIAYGYTF,TGTGCCAGCAGTGTGGGGATAGCGTATGGCTACACCTTC
TRBJ2-1,.,15,.,TRBV19,CASTNREGYRNEQFF,TGTGCCAGTACCAACAGGGAAGGGTATCGGAATGAGCAGTTCTTC
TRBJ1-5,TRBD1,15,.,TRBV5-5,CASSSDRGPNQPQHF,TGTGCCAGCAGCTCGGACAGGGGTCCTAATCAGCCCCAGCATTTT
TRBJ1-5,.,17,.,TRBV7-2,CASSERGVEWGNQPQHF,TGTGCCAGCAGCGAAAGGGGCGTAGAGTGGGGCAATCAGCCCCAGCATTTT
TRBJ2-7,.,15,.,TRBV3-1/TRBV3-2,CASSQSLTVIGEQYF,TGTGCCAGCAGCCAGTCCTTGACAGTGATAGGCGAGCAGTACTTC
TRBJ2-1,TRBD1,15,.,TRBV5-1,CASSPGQGASNEQFF,TGCGCCAGCAGTCCGGGACAGGGGGCTTCCAATGAGCAGTTCTTC
TRBJ1-5,.,13,medium-sized,TRBV6-2/TRBV6-3,CASSLDSHQPQHF,TGTGCCAGCAGTTTAGACAGCCACCAGCCCCAGCATTTT